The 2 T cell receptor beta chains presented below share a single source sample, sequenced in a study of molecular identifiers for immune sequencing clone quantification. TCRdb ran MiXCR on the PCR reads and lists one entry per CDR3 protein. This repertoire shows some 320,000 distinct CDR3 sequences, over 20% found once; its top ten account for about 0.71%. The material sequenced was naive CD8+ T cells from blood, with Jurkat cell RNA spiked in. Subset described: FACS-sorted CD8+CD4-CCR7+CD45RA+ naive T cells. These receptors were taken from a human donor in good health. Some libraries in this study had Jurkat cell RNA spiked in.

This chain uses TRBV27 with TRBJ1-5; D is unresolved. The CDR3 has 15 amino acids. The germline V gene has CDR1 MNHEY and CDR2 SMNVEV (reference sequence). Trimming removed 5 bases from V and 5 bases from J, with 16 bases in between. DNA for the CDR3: TGTGCCAGCAGTCTAGGCGGAGACTACTATCAGCCCCAGCATTTT. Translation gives CASSLGGDYYQPQHF.

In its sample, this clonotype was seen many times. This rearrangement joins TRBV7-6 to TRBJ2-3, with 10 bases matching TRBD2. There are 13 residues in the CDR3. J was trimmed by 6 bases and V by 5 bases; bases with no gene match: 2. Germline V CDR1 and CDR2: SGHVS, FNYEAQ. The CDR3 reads CASSPSGGDTQYF. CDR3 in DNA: TGTGCCAGCAGCCCTAGCGGGGGTGATACGCAGTATTTT.